The clone carrying this T cell receptor (beta chain) was picked up one time. Its antigen is unknown. Clones were sequenced by immunoSEQ multiplex PCR, and TCRdb holds only the in-frame ones, with some missing. Among about 29,000 clones listed, roughly 80% were seen once. Before the COVID-19 pandemic, during about 2010-2018, CD4+ T cells were taken from unexposed donors. CD4+ T cells were isolated from the cells after about ten days of culture. Testing used SARS-CoV-2 S/N and four cold-coronavirus spikes on unexposed-donor CD4+ T cells, cells permitting. Trimming took 3 bases from V and 10 from J; bases not matched to a gene: 7. The CDR3 is 15 residues long. The germline CDR1 and CDR2 sequences are MNHNS and SASEGT. The data were taken from a study of CD4 T cells in relation to SARS-CoV-2 and coronaviruses. Whole-study context: ViraFEST: approximately 10-day antigen culture of PBMCs, then TCR beta CDR3 sequencing.

The chain carries TRBV6-1 and TRBJ2-1; 12 nucleotides line up with TRBD2. Input material: CD4+ T cells from PBMCs, cultured in vitro. The receptor's source is a human donor in good health. CDR3 sequence reads: CASSDGTSGPREQFF. In nucleotides, the CDR3 is TGTGCCAGCAGTGACGGGACTAGCGGGCCGAGGGAGCAGTTCTTC.